One and the same sample provided the 11 T cell receptor beta chains below, sequenced in a study of PD-1 blockade in classical Hodgkin lymphoma (dated by TCRdb to the early 2020s). Library method: the immunoSEQ multiplex PCR assay. Held by TCRdb, this immuneACCESS table contains in-frame sequences only and omits some clones. Under half of the omission traces to an unresolved V gene where checked; the cause of the rest is unknown. Within this sample are roughly 70,000 clones, with nearly 95% of them counted one time only. The ten most abundant clones make up 2% to 3% of the sample. Explained via the paper, the time point label denotes: newly diagnosed, previously untreated cHL patient sample. The sample was peripheral blood mononuclear cells (PBMCs). All receptors come from a human donor with classical Hodgkin lymphoma.

The chain couples TRBV18 to TRBJ1-3; perhaps TRBD1 as D (5 bases). The CDR3 covers 15 residues. Germline CDR1 is KGHSH and CDR2 is LQKENI. V gave up 6 bases and J gave up 0 bases, with 12 bases separating them. In DNA form, the CDR3 reads TGTGCCAGCTCCCCCGACAGAAGCTCTGGAAACACCATATATTTT. Its protein is CASSPDRSSGNTIYF.

The chain joins TRBV7-3 to TRBJ2-3; the D is unclear. Germline V gene sequence: CDR1 SGHTA, CDR2 FQGTGA. V was pared by 2 bases and J by 4 bases, with 13 bases between. This CDR3 is built from 15 residues. CDR3 protein: CASSLGLTTADTQYF. CDR3 sequence (DNA): TGTGCCAGCAGCTTAGGGCTTACGACCGCAGATACGCAGTATTTT. Combining the CDR3 with reference TRBV7-3 and TRBJ2-3 gives the whole variable domain GAGVSQTPSNKVTEKGKYVELRCDPISGHTALYWYRQSLGQGPEFLIYFQGTGAADDSGLPNDRFFAVRPEGSVSTLKIQRTERGDSAVYLCASSLGLTTADTQYFGPGTRLTVL.

CDR3 sequence (DNA): TGTGCCAGCAGCCAAATCTCGGGTCAGCCCCAGCATTTT. Its translation: CASSQISGQPQHF. The chain couples TRBV5-6 to TRBJ1-5; D is undetermined. V was pared by 4 bases and J by 6 bases, with 11 bases between. This CDR3 comprises 13 residues. Germline CDR1 reads SGHDT; CDR2 reads YYEEEE.

This chain uses TRBV7-2 with TRBJ2-3; TRBD2 is a possible D gene (5 bases). The CDR3 runs to 15 residues. Trimming left V 1 base short and J 7 bases short, with 15 bases between. CDR1 and CDR2 (germline): SGHTA, FQGNSA. DNA for the CDR3: TGTGCCAGCAGCTTAGATCGGAGCGGAGCGAATACGCAGTATTTT. It translates to CASSLDRSGANTQYF.

This chain joins TRBV6-4 and TRBJ2-3, with 10 positions matching TRBD1. This CDR3 has 15 amino acids. J was trimmed by 1 base and V by 2 bases; bases with no gene match: 0. Germline assignment: CDR1 MRHNA and CDR2 SNTAGT. The CDR3 bases are TGTGCCAGCAGTGACGGGACAGGGGGCACAGATACGCAGTATTTT. It translates to CASSDGTGGTDTQYF.

This clone occurred once. The chain recombines TRBV19 with TRBJ1-2, with D tentatively TRBD1 (5 bases). Germline V CDR1 and CDR2: LNHDA, SQIVND (reference sequence). The CDR3 covers 14 residues. Trimming pared 7 bases from V and 8 bases from J, leaving 20 bases between. The CDR3 reads CASTYGAARDGYTF. The CDR3 DNA is TGTGCCAGTACCTACGGGGCCGCGAGGGACGGCTACACCTTC.

CDR3 loop: CASSTGGRSTEAFF. The DNA for the CDR3 is TGTGCCAGTAGTACCGGAGGCCGTAGCACTGAAGCTTTCTTT. The chain recombines TRBV19 with TRBJ1-1; D gene uncertain. V gave up 4 bases and J gave up 4 bases, with 13 bases separating them. Germline assignment: CDR1 LNHDA and CDR2 SQIVND (reference sequence). The CDR3 runs 14 residues.

This chain uses TRBV19 with TRBJ1-5; D not resolved. Germline CDR1 and CDR2: LNHDA and SQIVND (reference sequence). The V gene lost 6 bases and the J gene lost 0 bases, with 12 bases spanning the gap. The CDR3 has 15 residues. The CDR3 region has the DNA TGTGCCAGTAGCAAGGACGGCTATAGCAATCAGCCCCAGCATTTT. The encoded protein is CASSKDGYSNQPQHF.

The chain uses TRBV6-6 and TRBJ1-1; maybe TRBD1 (5 bases). Per the germline V gene, CDR1 is MNHNY and CDR2 is SVGAGI (reference sequence). The CDR3 consists of 13 residues. Trimming stripped 7 bases from V and 5 bases from J, with 14 bases between. As DNA, the CDR3 is TGTGCCAGCACCTCAGGGAAGGGGACTGAAGCTTTCTTT. Residues: CASTSGKGTEAFF.

The chain joins TRBV9 to TRBJ2-1; D may match TRBD1 or TRBD2 (5 bases each). CDR3 length: 15 amino acids. Germline V CDR1 and CDR2: SGDLS, YYNGEE. V lost 0 bases to trimming and J lost 0 bases, with 7 bases between them. The CDR3, as DNA: TGTGCCAGCAGCGTAGTGGGGGACTCCTACAATGAGCAGTTCTTC. Translation: CASSVVGDSYNEQFF.

V usage is TRBV28 and J usage is TRBJ1-1, with D possibly matching TRBD1 (6 bases). Germline-derived CDR1 and CDR2 are MDHEN and SYDVKM. Trimming took off 4 bases at V and 3 bases at J, with 12 bases between the two ends. This CDR3 has 14 residues. Written as DNA, the CDR3 is TGTGCCAGCAGTTCCCCAGGGGTTCACACTGAAGCTTTCTTT. Its translation is CASSSPGVHTEAFF.